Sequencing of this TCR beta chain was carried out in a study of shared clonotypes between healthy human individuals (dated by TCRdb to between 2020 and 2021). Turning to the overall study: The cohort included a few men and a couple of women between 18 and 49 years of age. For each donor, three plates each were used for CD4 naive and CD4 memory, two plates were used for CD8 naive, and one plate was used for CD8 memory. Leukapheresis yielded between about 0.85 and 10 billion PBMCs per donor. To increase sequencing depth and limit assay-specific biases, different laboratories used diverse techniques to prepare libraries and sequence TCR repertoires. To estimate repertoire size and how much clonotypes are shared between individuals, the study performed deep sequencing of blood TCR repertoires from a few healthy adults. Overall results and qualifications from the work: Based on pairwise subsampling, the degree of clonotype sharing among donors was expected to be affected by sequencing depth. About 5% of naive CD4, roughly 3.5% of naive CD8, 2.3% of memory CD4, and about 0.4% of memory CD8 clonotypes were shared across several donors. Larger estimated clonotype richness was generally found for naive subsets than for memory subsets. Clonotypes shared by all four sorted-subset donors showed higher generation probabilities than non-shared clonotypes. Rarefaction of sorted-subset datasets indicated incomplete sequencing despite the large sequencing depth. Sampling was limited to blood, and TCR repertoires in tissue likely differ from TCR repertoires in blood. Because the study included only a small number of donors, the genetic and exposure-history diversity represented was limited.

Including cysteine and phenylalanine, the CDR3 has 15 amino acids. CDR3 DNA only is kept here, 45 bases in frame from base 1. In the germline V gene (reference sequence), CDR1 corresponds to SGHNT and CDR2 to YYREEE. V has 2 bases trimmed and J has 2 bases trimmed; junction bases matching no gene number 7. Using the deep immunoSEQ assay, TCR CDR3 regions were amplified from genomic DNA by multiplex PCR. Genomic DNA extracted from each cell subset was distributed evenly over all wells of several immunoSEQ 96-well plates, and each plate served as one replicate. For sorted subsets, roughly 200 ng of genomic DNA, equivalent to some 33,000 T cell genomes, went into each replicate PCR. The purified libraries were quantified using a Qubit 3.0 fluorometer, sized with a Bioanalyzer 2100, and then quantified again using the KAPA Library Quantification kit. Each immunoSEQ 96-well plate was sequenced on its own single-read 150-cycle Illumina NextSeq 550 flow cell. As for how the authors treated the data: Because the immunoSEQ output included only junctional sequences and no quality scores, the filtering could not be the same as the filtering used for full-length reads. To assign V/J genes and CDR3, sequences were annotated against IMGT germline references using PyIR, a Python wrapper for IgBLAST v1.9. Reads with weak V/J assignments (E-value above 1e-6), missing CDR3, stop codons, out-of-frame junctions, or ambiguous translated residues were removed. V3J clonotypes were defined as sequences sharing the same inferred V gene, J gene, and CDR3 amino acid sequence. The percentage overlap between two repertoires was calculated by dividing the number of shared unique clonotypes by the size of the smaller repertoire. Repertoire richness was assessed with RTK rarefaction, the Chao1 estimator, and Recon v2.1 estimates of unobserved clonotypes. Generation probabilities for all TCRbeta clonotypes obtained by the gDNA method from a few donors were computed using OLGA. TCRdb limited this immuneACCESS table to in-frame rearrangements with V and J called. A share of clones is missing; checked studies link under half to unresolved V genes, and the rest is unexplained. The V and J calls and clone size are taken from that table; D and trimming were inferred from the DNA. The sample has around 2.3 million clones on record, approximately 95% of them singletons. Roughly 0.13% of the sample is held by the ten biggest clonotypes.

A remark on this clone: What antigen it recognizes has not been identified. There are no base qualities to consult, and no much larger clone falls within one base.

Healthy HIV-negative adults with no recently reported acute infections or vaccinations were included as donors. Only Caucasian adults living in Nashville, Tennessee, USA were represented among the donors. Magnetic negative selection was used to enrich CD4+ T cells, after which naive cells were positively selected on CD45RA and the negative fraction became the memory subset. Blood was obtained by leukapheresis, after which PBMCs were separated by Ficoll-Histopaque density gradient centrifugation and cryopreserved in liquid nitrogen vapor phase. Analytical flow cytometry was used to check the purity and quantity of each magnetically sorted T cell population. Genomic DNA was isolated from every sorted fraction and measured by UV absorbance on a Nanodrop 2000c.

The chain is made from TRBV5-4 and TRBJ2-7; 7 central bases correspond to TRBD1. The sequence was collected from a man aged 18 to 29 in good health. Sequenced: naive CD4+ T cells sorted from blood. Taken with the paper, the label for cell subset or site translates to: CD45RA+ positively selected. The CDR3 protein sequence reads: CASSFRDRATYEQYF. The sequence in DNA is TGTGCCAGCAGCTTCCGGGACAGAGCTACCTACGAGCAGTACTTC.